A selection of T cell receptor beta chains follows, all from one sample in a study of blood T cells in healthy people across ages. A single record per CDR3 protein comes from TCRdb applying MiXCR to the 5' RACE reads. There are some 1,500,000 distinct CDR3 sequences in the sample; 40% to 45% occur only once, and 4% lies in the top ten. Sequenced material: blood. Receptor source: a woman aged 18-29 years in good health. The CDR3 runs from the conserved cysteine through the conserved F or W. A D gene is named only where the DNA matches it firmly. Some rows have no size entry. The others give once, few or many, or a class for an expanded clone.

j_call d_call cdr3_length v_call clone_size cdr3_nt cdr3_aa
TRBJ2-1 . 15 TRBV9 . TGTGCCAGCAGCGGAAGACGGAAGGGCTACAATGAGCAGTTCTTC CASSGRRKGYNEQFF
TRBJ1-2 . 14 TRBV4-3 . TGCACCAGCAGCCAAGGTGCCGTACAGTCTCACGCCACCTTC CTSSQGAVQSHATF
TRBJ1-1 . 14 TRBV20-1 few TGCAGTGCTAGGGGTCGACAATCGAACACTGAAGCTTTCTTT CSARGRQSNTEAFF
TRBJ2-7 . 11 TRBV6-6 . TGTGCCAGCAGTTACAGGGCCGAGCAGTACTTC CASSYRAEQYF
TRBJ2-7 . 15 TRBV4-3 many TGCGCCAGCAGCCAACCGGGGGACAGCACCTACGAGCAGTACTTC CASSQPGDSTYEQYF
TRBJ1-1 . 12 TRBV29-1 once TGCAGCGTTGCCGGACAGTGGACTGAAGCTTTCTTT CSVAGQWTEAFF
TRBJ2-6 TRBD1 18 TRBV9 . TGTGCCAGCAGCATCCCGGGACAGGACTACTCTGGGGCCAGCGTCCTGACTTTC CASSIPGQDYSGASVLTF
TRBJ1-1 . 16 TRBV5-5 . TGTGCCAGCAGCCCCCGTCCGAGTGGGCTGGGGACTGAAGCTTTCTTT CASSPRPSGLGTEAFF
TRBJ1-2 . 15 TRBV12-3/TRBV12-4 . TGTGCCAGCACCCCCGCGGCCCGAGCTAACTATGGCTACACCTTC CASTPAARANYGYTF
TRBJ2-3 TRBD2 15 TRBV12-3/TRBV12-4 . TGTGCCAGCAGTACTAGCGGGAGAAACCCAGATACGCAGTATTTT CASSTSGRNPDTQYF
TRBJ2-1 TRBD2 17 TRBV27 few TGTGCCAGTGCGGGGCTAGCGGGAACGAACTCCTACAATGAGCAGTTCTTC CASAGLAGTNSYNEQFF
TRBJ2-7 . 16 TRBV28 . TGTGCCAGCCGAGATAAAGACAGGACTCTTTCCTACGAGCAGTACTTC CASRDKDRTLSYEQYF
TRBJ2-1 TRBD1 14 TRBV15 . TGTGCCACCAGAAAGGGACAGGGAGAGAGTGAGCAGTTCTTC CATRKGQGESEQFF
TRBJ1-2 . 16 TRBV4-3 . TGCGCCAGCAGCCAAGTGAGGGGGGCGGGCTACTATGGCTACACCTTC CASSQVRGAGYYGYTF
TRBJ2-7 . 15 TRBV12-3/TRBV12-4 . TGTGCCAGCAGTTTTCATCAGGGACGGGGTGGGGAGCAGTACTTC CASSFHQGRGGEQYF
TRBJ1-2 . 14 TRBV6-5 . TGTGCCAGCAGCTCGGCGAGGGAACCCTATGGCTACACCTTC CASSSAREPYGYTF